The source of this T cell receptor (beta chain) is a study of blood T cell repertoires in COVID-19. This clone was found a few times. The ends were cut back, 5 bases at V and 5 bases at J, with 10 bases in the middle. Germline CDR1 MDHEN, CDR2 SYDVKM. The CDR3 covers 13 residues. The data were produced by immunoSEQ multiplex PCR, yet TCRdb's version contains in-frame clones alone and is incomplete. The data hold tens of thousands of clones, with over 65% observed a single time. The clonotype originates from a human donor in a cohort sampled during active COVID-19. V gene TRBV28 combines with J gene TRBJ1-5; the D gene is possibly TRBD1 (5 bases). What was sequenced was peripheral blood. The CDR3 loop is CASSTDTYQPQHF. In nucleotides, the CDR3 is TGTGCCAGCAGTACGGACACATATCAGCCCCAGCATTTT.